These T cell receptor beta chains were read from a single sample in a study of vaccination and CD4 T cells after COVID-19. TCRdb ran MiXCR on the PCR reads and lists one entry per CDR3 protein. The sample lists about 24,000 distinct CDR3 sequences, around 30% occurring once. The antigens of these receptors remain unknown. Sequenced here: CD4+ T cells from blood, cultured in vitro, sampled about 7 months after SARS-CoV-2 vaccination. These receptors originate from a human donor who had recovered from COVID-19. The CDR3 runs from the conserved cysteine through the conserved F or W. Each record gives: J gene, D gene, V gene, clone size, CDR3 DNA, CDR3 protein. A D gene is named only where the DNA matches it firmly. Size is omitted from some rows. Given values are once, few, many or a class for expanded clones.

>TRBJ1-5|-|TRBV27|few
TGTGCCAGCAGCCAAAATCAGCCCCAGCATTTT
CASSQNQPQHF
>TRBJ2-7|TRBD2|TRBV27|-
TGTGCCAGCTCCCCAGCGGGGGGCTACGAGCAGTACTTC
CASSPAGGYEQYF
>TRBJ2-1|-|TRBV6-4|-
TGTGCCAGCAGTGACTCGGGAGCTTCGGATGAGCAGTTCTTC
CASSDSGASDEQFF
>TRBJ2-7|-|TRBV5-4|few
TGTGCCAGCAGCTTGGGAGGGCCGACCTACGAGCAGTACTTC
CASSLGGPTYEQYF
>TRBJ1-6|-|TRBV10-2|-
TGCGCCAGCAGTCTTACGATAGGACACGACGTTGGTTCACCCCTCCACTTT
CASSLTIGHDVGSPLHF
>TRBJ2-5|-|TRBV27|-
TGTGCCAGCAGTTTTTCAAAAGTGGAGACCCAGTACTTC
CASSFSKVETQYF
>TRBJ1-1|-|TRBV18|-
TGTGCCAGCTCACCGTGGCAGGGTGGCACTGAAGCTTTCTTT
CASSPWQGGTEAFF
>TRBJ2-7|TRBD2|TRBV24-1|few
TGTGCCACCAGTGATTTGCTCGGACTAGCGGGTTCCTACGAGCAGTACTTC
CATSDLLGLAGSYEQYF
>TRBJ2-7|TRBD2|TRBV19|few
TGTGCCAGTCGGACTAGCGGGAGATCGTCCTCCTACGAGCAGTACTTC
CASRTSGRSSSYEQYF
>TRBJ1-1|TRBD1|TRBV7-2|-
TGTGCCAGCAGCCCCGGACAGGGGAGTATAGCTTTCTTT
CASSPGQGSIAFF
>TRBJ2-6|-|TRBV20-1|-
TGCAGTGCTAGATCCCCCCCCGGGTCTGGGGCCAACGTCCTGACTTTC
CSARSPPGSGANVLTF
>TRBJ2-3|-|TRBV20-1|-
TGCAGTGCTAGAGATTCTTCGGCTAGGGGGAACACAGATACGCAGTATTTT
CSARDSSARGNTDTQYF
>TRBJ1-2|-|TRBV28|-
TGTGCCAGCAGTTTAAACTATGGCTACACCTTC
CASSLNYGYTF
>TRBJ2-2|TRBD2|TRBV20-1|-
TGCAGTGCCGGACTAGCGGGAGGGCCGGTCACCGGGGAGCTGTTTTTT
CSAGLAGGPVTGELFF
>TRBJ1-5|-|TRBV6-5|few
TGTGCCAGCAGTTACGGAGTAGATCAGCCCCAGCATTTT
CASSYGVDQPQHF
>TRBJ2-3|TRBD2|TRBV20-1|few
TGCAGTGCTACTAGCGGGGGATCTAGCACAGATACGCAGTATTTT
CSATSGGSSTDTQYF
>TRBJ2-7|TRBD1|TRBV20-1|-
TGCAGTGCCGCGGGCAGGGGGCGGACCTACGAGCAGTACTTC
CSAAGRGRTYEQYF
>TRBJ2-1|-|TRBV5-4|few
TGTGCCAGCAGCCGTTCAACGGAGCAGTTCTTC
CASSRSTEQFF
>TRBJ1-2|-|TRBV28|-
TGTGCCAGCAGTTTAGTCGGGGAACTATCAGTCGCCTATGGCTACACCTTC
CASSLVGELSVAYGYTF
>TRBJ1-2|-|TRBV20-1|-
TGCAGTGCTAGAGATCTTGGAGTATCGGGCGGCTACACCTTC
CSARDLGVSGGYTF
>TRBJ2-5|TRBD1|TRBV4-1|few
TGCGCCAGCAGCCAAGGGGGACGGGGACAGGGGCATTCGGAGACCCAGTACTTC
CASSQGGRGQGHSETQYF
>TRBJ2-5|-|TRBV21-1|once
TGTGCCAGCAGCGGGAGTTTCACTCCGTTTTCCAACCAAGAGACCCAGTACTTC
CASSGSFTPFSNQETQYF
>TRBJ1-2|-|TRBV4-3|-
TGCGCCAGCAGCCTGGGACTCCAAGCTAACTATGGCTACACCTTC
CASSLGLQANYGYTF
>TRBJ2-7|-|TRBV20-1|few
TGCAGTGCCGTCGGGCCATCGACCTACGAGCAGTACTTC
CSAVGPSTYEQYF
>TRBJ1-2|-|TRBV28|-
TGTGCCAGCAGACCCCAGGGTGCGCTTGGCTACACCTTC
CASRPQGALGYTF
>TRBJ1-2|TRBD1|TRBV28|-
TGTGCCAGCAGTCCTAAGGGGGCGCTGGCCAACTATGGCTACACCTTC
CASSPKGALANYGYTF
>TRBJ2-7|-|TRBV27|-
TGTGCCAGCAGTTACGGATTAGCCTACGAGCAGTACTTC
CASSYGLAYEQYF
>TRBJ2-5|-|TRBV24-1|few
TGTGCCACCAGTGATTTGGGGTTGGAGACCCAGTACTTC
CATSDLGLETQYF
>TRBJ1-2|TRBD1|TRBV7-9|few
TGTGCCAGCAGCTTACCGACAGGGAGGGGTGGCTACACCTTC
CASSLPTGRGGYTF
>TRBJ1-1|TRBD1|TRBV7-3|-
TGTGCCAGCAGCGCGACAGGGCAGAACACTGAAGCTTTCTTT
CASSATGQNTEAFF
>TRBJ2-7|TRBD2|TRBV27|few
TGTGCCAGCATGCGACTAGCGGGAGTTAGTGAGCAGTACTTC
CASMRLAGVSEQYF
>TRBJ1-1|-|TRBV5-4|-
TGTGCCAGCAGCCCGGGGGGCGGAGGAGTGAACACTGAAGCTTTCTTT
CASSPGGGGVNTEAFF